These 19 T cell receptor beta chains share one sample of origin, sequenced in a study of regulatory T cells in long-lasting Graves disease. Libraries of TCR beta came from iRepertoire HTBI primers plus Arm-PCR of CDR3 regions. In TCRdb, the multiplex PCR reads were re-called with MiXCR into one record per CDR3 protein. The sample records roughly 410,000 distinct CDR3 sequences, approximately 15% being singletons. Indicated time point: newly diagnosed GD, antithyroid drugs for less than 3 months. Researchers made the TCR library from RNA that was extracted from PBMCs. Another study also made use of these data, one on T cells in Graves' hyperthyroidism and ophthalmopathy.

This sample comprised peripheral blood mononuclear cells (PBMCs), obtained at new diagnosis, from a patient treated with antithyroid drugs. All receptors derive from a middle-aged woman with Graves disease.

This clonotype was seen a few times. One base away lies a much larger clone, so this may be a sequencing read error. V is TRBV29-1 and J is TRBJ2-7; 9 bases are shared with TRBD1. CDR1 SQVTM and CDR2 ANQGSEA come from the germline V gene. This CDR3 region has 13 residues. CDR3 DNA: TGCAGCGTTGGTAAGGGACAGGGCTACAAGCAGTACTTC. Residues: CSVGKGQGYKQYF.

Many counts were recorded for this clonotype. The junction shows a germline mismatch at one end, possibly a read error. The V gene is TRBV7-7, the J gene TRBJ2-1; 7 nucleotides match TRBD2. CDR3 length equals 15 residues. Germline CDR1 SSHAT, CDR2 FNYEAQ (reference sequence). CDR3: CASTAGRTSYNEQFF. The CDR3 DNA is TGTGCTAGCACAGCGGGACGTACCTCCTACAATGAGCAGTTCTTC.

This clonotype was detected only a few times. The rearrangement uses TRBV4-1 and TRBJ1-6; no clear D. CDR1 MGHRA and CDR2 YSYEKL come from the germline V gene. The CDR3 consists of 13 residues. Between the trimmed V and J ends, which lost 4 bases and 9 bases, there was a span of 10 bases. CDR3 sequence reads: CASSPHAPSPLHF. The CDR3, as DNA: TGCGCCAGCAGCCCCCACGCTCCTTCACCCCTCCACTTT.

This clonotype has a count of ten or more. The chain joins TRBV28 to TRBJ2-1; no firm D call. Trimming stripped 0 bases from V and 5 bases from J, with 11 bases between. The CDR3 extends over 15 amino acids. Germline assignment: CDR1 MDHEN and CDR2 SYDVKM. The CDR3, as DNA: TGTGCCAGCAGTTTATGGTCATGGGTGGACAATGAGCAGTTCTTC. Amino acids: CASSLWSWVDNEQFF.

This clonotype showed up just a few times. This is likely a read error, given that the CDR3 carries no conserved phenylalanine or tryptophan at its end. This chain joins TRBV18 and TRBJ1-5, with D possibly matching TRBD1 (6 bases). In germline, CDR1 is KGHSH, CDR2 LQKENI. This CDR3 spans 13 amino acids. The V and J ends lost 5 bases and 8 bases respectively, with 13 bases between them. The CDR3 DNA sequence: TGTGCCAGCTCAACTACAGGGTTGGAGCCCCAGCATGTT. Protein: CASSTTGLEPQHV.

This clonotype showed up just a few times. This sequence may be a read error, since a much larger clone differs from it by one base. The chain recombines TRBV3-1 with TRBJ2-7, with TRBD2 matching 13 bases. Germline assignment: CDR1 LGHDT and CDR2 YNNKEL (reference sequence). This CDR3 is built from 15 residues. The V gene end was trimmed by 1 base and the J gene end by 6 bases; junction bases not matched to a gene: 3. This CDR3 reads CASSQGTSGSFEQYF. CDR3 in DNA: TGTGCCAGCAGCCAAGGGACTAGCGGGAGTTTCGAGCAGTACTTC.

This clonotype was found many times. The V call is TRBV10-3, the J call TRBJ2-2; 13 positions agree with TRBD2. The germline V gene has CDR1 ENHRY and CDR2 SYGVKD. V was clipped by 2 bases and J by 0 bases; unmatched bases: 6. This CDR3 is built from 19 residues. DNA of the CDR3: TGTGCCATCAGTGAGCCCGCGGGGACTAGCGGGACGAACACCGGGGAGCTGTTTTTT. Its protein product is CAISEPAGTSGTNTGELFF.

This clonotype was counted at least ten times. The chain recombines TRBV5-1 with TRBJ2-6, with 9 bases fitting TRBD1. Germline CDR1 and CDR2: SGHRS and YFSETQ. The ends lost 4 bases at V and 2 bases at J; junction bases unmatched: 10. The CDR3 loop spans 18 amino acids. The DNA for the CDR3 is TGCGCCAGCAGCCGGGACGGGACAGGGCAGGCTGGGGCCAACGTCCTGACTTTC. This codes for CASSRDGTGQAGANVLTF.

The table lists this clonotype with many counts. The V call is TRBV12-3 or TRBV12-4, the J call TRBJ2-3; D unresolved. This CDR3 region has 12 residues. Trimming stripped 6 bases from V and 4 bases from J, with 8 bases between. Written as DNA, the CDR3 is TGTGCCAGCAGCGATGGCGCAGATACGCAGTATTTT. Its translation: CASSDGADTQYF.

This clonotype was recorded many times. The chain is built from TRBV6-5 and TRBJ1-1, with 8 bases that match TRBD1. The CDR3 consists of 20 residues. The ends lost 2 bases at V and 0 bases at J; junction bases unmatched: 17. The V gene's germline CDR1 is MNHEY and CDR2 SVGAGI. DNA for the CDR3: TGTGCCAGCAGTTACCCGTCCTTCTGGGACAGGAGAAACATGAACACTGAAGCTTTCTTT. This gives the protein CASSYPSFWDRRNMNTEAFF.

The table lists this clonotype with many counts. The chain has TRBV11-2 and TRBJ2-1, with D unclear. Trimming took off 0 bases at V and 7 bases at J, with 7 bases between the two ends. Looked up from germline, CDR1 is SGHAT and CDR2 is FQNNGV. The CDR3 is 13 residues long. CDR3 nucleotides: TGTGCCAGCAGCTTAGATTTTGGGAATGAGCAGTTCTTC. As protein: CASSLDFGNEQFF.

CDR3 amino acids: CASSEFFPGQGLQETQYF. CDR3 bases: TGTGCCAGCAGTGAATTCTTCCCAGGGCAGGGCCTCCAAGAGACCCAGTACTTC. V usage is TRBV25-1 and J usage is TRBJ2-5; D might be TRBD1 (5 bases). Deletions cut 1 base from V and 1 base from J, with 19 bases between. Germline-derived CDR1 and CDR2 are MGHDK and SYGVNS. The CDR3 runs 18 residues.

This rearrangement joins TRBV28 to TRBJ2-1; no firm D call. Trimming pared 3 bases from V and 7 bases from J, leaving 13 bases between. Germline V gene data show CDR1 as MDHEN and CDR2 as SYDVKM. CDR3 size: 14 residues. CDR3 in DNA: TGTGCCAGCAGTTTCGCAAGGGCCCCAAATGAGCAGTTCTTC. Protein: CASSFARAPNEQFF. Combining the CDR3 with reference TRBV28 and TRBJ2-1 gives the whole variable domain DVKVTQSSRYLVKRTGEKVFLECVQDMDHENMFWYRQDPGLGLRLIYFSYDVKMKEKGDIPEGYSVSREKKERFSLILESASTNQTSMYLCASSFARAPNEQFFGPGTRLTVL.

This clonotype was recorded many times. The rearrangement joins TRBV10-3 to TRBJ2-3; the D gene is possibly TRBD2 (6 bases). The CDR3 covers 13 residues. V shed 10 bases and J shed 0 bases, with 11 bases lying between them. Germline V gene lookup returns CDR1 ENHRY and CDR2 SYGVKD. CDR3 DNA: TGTGCCACCCAGGGACTGAGCACAGATACGCAGTATTTT. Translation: CATQGLSTDTQYF.

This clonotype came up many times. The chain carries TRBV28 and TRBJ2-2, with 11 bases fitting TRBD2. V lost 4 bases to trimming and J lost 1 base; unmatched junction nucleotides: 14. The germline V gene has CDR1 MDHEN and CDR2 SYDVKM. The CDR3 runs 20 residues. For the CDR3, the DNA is TGTGCCAGCAGTTCCCCCAGAGGGGGACTAGCGGAAAAGAACACCGGGGAGCTGTTTTTT. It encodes CASSSPRGGLAEKNTGELFF. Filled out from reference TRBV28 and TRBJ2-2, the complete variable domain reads DVKVTQSSRYLVKRTGEKVFLECVQDMDHENMFWYRQDPGLGLRLIYFSYDVKMKEKGDIPEGYSVSREKKERFSLILESASTNQTSMYLCASSSPRGGLAEKNTGELFFGEGSRLTVL.

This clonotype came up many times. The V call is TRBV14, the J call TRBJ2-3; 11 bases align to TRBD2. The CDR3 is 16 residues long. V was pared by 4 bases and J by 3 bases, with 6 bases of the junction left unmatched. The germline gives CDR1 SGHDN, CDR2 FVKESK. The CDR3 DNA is TGTGCCAGCAGCCCCACTAGCGGGAGCAAGACAGATACGCAGTATTTT. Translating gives CASSPTSGSKTDTQYF. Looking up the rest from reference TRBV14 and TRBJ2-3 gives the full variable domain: EAGVTQFPSHSVIEKGQTVTLRCDPISGHDNLYWYRRVMGKEIKFLLHFVKESKQDESGMPNNRFLAERTGGTYSTLKVQPAELEDSGVYFCASSPTSGSKTDTQYFGPGTRLTVL.

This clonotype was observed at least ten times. CDR3 amino acids: CASSTTGYNEQFF. The CDR3 DNA is TGTGCCAGCAGTACAACAGGGTACAATGAGCAGTTCTTC. This chain connects TRBV28 to TRBJ2-1, with D tentatively TRBD1 (6 bases). Per germline, CDR1 MDHEN and CDR2 SYDVKM. Trimming removed 5 bases at V and 4 bases at J, with 9 bases between. The CDR3 consists of 13 residues. The full variable domain, its missing parts supplied by reference TRBV28 and TRBJ2-1, is DVKVTQSSRYLVKRTGEKVFLECVQDMDHENMFWYRQDPGLGLRLIYFSYDVKMKEKGDIPEGYSVSREKKERFSLILESASTNQTSMYLCASSTTGYNEQFFGPGTRLTVL.

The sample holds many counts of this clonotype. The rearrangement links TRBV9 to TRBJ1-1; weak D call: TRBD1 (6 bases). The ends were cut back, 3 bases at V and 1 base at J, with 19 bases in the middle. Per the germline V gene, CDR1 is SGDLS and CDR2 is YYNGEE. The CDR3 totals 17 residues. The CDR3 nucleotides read TGTGCCAGCAGCGACCCATTGGACAGTCCTTCGAACACTGAAGCTTTCTTT. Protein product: CASSDPLDSPSNTEAFF.

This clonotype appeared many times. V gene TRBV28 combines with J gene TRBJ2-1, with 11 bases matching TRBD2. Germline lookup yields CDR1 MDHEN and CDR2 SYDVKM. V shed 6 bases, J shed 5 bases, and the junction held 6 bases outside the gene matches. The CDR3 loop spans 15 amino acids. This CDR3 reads CASRMPGLADNEQFF. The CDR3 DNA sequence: TGTGCCAGCAGAATGCCGGGACTAGCGGACAATGAGCAGTTCTTC.